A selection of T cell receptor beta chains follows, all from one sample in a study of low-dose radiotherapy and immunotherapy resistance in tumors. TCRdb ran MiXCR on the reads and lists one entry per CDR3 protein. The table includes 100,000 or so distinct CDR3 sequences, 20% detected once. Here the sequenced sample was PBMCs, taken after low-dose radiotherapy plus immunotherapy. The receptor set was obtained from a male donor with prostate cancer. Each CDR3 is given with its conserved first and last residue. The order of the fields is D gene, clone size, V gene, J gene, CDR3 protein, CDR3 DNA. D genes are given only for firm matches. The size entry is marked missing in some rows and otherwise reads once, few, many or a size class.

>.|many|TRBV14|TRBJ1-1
CASSQVHSRVGTEAFF
TGTGCCAGCAGCCAAGTCCATAGCAGGGTAGGGACTGAAGCTTTCTTT
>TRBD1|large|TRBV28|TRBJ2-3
CASSSGARTGLTDTQYF
TGTGCCAGCAGTTCGGGCGCGAGGACAGGGCTGACAGATACGCAGTATTTT
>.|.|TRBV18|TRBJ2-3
CASSPPGGAGTDTQYF
TGTGCCAGCTCACCTCCCGGGGGCGCGGGGACAGATACGCAGTATTTT
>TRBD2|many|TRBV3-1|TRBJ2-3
CASSHSGLAGTDTQYF
TGTGCCAGCAGCCATTCGGGACTAGCGGGCACAGATACGCAGTATTTT
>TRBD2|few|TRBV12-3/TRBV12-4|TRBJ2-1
CASNKFRLAETYNEQFF
TGTGCCAGCAATAAATTCAGACTAGCGGAAACTTACAATGAGCAGTTCTTC
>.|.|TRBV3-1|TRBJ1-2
CASSQRGTTVLYGYTF
TGTGCCAGCAGCCAGCGAGGAACGACAGTCCTCTATGGCTACACCTTC
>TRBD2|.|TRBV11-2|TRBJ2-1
CASSLVMSGGGHWQFF
TGTGCCAGCAGCTTAGTTATGAGCGGGGGGGGCCATTGGCAGTTCTTC
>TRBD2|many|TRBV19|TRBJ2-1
CASSALLSGGAHNEQFF
TGTGCCAGTAGTGCCCTCCTTAGCGGGGGAGCCCACAATGAGCAGTTCTTC
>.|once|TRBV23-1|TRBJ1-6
CASSHPTGTPPLHF
TGCGCCAGCAGTCATCCCACCGGGACTCCACCCCTCCACTTT
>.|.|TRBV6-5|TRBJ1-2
CASSYDGQGYTF
TGTGCCAGCAGTTACGACGGTCAAGGCTACACCTTC
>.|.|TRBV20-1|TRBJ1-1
CSAARGDTEAFF
TGCAGTGCCGCAAGGGGGGACACTGAAGCTTTCTTT
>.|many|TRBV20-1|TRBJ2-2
CSARAVQNTGELFF
TGCAGTGCTAGAGCCGTCCAGAACACCGGGGAGCTGTTTTTT
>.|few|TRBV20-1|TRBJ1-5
CWSFKPGILGQPQHF
TGCTGGAGCTTCAAACCCGGGATTCTTGGTCAGCCCCAGCATTTT
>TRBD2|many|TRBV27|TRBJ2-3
CASSLRDLAGGPVGTQYF
TGTGCCAGCAGTCTACGGGACCTAGCGGGGGGTCCGGTGGGTACGCAGTATTTT
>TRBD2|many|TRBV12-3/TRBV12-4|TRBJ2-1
CASSPGTSQGEQFF
TGTGCCAGCAGCCCCGGGACTAGCCAGGGTGAGCAGTTCTTC
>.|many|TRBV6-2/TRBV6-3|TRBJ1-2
CASSFGDGYTF
TGTGCCAGCAGTTTCGGGGATGGCTACACCTTC
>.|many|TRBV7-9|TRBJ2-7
CASTQGAYEQYF
TGTGCCAGCACCCAAGGAGCATACGAGCAGTACTTC
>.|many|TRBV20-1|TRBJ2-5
CSATTSGAEGGETQYF
TGCAGTGCTACCACCTCGGGGGCAGAGGGAGGGGAGACCCAGTACTTC
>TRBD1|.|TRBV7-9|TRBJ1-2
CASSLIGGWGDYTF
TGTGCCAGCAGCCTGATAGGGGGCTGGGGTGACTACACCTTC
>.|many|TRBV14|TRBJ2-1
CASSQGGSLSYNEQFF
TGTGCCAGCAGCCAAGGGGGGTCTCTCTCCTACAATGAGCAGTTCTTC
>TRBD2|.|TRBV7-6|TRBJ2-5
CASSSPRLAGGRGTQYF
TGTGCCAGCAGCTCACCCCGACTAGCGGGGGGCAGGGGGACCCAGTACTTC
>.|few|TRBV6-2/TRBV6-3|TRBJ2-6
CASSGTRTSGANVLTF
TGTGCCAGCAGTGGAACAAGGACCTCTGGGGCCAACGTCCTGACTTTC
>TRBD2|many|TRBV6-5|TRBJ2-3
CASRDKRGGTDTQYF
TGTGCCAGCAGGGACAAGCGGGGGGGCACAGATACGCAGTATTTT
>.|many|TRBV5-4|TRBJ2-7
CASSGGAGAYEQYF
TGTGCCAGCAGCGGGGGGGCAGGGGCCTACGAGCAGTACTTC
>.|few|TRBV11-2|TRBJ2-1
CASSRPVGPHNEQFF
TGTGCCAGCAGCCGGCCCGTAGGACCGCACAATGAGCAGTTCTTC
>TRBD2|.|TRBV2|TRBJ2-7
CASSLGLAGAAYEQYF
TGTGCCAGCAGTCTTGGACTAGCGGGGGCTGCCTACGAGCAGTACTTC
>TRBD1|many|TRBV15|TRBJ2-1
CATSRGQGSNEQFF
TGTGCCACCAGCAGAGGACAGGGTAGCAATGAGCAGTTCTTC
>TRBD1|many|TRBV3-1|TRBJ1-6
CASSQGGGNVHF
TGTGCCAGCAGCCAAGGAGGGGGCAACGTCCACTTT
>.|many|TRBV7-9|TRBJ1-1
CASSWERTEAFF
TGTGCCAGCAGCTGGGAGAGGACTGAAGCTTTCTTT
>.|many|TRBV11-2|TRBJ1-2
CASSLYSYYGYTF
TGTGCCAGCAGCCTATACTCGTATTATGGCTACACCTTC
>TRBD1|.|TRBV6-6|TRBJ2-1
CASSYQTGGYNEQFF
TGTGCCAGCAGTTACCAGACAGGGGGATACAATGAGCAGTTCTTC
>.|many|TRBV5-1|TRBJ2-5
CASSFFSEETQYF
TGCGCCAGCAGCTTTTTCTCAGAAGAGACCCAGTACTTC
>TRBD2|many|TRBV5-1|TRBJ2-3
CASSSGGSADTQYF
TGCGCCAGCAGCTCCGGGGGGTCCGCAGATACGCAGTATTTT
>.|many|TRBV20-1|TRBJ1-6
CSAVTGSSYNSPLHF
TGCAGTGCAGTTACAGGGAGCTCCTATAATTCACCCCTCCACTTT
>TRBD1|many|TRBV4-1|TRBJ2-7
CASSQAPGQGYEQYF
TGCGCCAGCAGCCAGGCACCGGGACAGGGCTACGAGCAGTACTTC
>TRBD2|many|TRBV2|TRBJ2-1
CASSGGLARTGEQFF
TGTGCCAGCAGTGGCGGACTAGCGCGTACGGGGGAGCAGTTCTTC
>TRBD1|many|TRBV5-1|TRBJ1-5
CASSQGDRGLSNQPQHF
TGTGCCAGCAGCCAAGGGGACAGGGGTTTAAGCAATCAGCCCCAGCATTTT
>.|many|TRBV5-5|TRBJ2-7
CASSKKDGQLSPYEQYF
TGTGCCAGCAGCAAAAAGGACGGACAGCTCAGCCCCTACGAGCAGTACTTC
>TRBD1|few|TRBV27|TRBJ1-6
CASTRTGGNNSPLHF
TGTGCCAGCACCAGGACAGGGGGAAATAATTCACCCCTCCACTTT
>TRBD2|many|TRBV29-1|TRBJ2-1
CSVEKGLAESSYNEQFF
TGCAGCGTTGAAAAGGGACTAGCGGAGAGCTCCTACAATGAGCAGTTCTTC
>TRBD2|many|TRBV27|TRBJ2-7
CASSPGGLPYEQYF
TGTGCCAGCAGTCCGGGGGGACTTCCCTACGAGCAGTACTTC
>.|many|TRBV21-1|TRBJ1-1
CASSALDCEAFF
TGTGCCAGCAGCGCCCTGGACTGTGAAGCTTTCTTT
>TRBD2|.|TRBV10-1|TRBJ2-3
CASSVAGGTDTQYF
TGCGCCAGCAGTGTAGCGGGGGGCACAGATACGCAGTATTTT
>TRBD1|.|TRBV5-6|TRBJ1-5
CASSITLGDREITNQPQHF
TGTGCCAGCAGCATCACCTTAGGGGACAGGGAAATTACCAATCAGCCCCAGCATTTT
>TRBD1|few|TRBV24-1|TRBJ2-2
CATSDTMTGGGTGELFF
TGTGCCACCAGTGACACCATGACAGGGGGCGGAACCGGGGAGCTGTTTTTT
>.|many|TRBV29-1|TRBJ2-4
CSVEDLQGRNIQYF
TGCAGCGTTGAAGATCTTCAGGGGCGAAACATTCAGTACTTC
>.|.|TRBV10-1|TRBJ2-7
CASSGTTYEQYF
TGCGCCAGCAGCGGGACAACTTACGAGCAGTACTTC
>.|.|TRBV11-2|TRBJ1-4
CASSLDQVGVGGLFF
TGTGCCAGCAGCTTAGATCAAGTTGGGGTTGGCGGACTGTTTTTT
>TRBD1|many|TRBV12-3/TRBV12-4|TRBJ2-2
CASRDRQGSGELFF
TGTGCCAGCAGGGATCGACAGGGATCCGGGGAGCTGTTTTTT